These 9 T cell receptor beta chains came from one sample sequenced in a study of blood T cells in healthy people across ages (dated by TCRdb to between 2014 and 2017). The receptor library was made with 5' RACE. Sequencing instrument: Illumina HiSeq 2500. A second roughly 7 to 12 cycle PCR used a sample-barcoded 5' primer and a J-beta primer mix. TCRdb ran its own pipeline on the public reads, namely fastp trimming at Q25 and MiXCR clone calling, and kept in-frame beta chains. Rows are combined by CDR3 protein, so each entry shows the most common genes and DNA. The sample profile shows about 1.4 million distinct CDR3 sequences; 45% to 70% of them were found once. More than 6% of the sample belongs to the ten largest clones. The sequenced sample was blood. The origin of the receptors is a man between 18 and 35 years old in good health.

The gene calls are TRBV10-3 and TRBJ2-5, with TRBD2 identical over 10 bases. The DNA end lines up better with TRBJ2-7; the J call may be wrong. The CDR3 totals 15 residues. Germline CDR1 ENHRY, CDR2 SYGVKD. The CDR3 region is CAISDQGLAYNEQYF. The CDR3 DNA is TGTGCCATCAGTGACCAGGGACTAGCGTATAACGAGCAGTACTTC.

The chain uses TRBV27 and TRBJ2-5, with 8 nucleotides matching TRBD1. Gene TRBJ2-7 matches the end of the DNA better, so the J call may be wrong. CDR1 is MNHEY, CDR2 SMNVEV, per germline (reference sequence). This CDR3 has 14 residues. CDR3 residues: CASSADRGTYEQYF. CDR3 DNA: TGTGCCAGCAGTGCAGACAGGGGTACCTACGAGCAGTACTTC.

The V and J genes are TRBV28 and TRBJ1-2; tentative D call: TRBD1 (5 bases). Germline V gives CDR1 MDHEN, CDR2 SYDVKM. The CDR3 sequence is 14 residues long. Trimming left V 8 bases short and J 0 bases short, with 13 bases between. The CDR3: CASAQGTSNYGYTF. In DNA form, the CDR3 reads TGTGCCAGCGCCCAGGGAACCTCTAACTATGGCTACACCTTC.

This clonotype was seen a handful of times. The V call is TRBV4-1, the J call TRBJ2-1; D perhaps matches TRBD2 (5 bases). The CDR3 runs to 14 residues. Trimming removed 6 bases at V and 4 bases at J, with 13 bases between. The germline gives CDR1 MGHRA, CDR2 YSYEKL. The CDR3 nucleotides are TGCGCCAGCAGGCGTGTCGGGGATTACAATGAGCAGTTCTTC. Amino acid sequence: CASRRVGDYNEQFF.

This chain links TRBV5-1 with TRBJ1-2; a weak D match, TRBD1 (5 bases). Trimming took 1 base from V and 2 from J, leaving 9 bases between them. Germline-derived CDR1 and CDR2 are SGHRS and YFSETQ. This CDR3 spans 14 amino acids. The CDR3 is CASSLFAGNYGYTF. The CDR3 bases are TGCGCCAGCAGCTTGTTTGCAGGGAACTATGGCTACACCTTC. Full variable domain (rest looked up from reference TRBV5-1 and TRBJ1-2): KAGVTQTPRYLIKTRGQQVTLSCSPISGHRSVSWYQQTPGQGLQFLFEYFSETQRNKGNFPGRFSGRQFSNSRSEMNVSTLELGDSALYLCASSLFAGNYGYTFGSGTRLTVV.

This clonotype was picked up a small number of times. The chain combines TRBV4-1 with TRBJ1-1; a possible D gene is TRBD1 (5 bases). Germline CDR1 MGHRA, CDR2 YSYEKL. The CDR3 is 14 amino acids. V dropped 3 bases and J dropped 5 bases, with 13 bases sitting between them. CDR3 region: CASSQGRGGTEAFF. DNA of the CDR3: TGCGCCAGCAGCCAGGGACGGGGCGGGACTGAAGCTTTCTTT.

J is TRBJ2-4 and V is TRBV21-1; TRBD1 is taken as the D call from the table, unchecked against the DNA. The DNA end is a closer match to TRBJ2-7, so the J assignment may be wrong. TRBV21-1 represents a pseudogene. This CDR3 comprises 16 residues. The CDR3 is CASSAPGPHRPYEQYF. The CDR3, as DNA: TGTGCCAGCAGCGCCCCGGGACCCCACCGACCTTACGAGCAGTACTTC.

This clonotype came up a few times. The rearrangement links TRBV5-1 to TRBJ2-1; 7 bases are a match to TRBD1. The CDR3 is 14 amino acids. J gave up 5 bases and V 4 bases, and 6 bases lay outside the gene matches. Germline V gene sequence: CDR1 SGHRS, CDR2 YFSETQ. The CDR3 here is CASSGKTGNNEQFF. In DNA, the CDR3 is TGCGCCAGCAGCGGGAAGACAGGGAACAATGAGCAGTTCTTC. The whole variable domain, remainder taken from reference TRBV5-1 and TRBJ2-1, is KAGVTQTPRYLIKTRGQQVTLSCSPISGHRSVSWYQQTPGQGLQFLFEYFSETQRNKGNFPGRFSGRQFSNSRSEMNVSTLELGDSALYLCASSGKTGNNEQFFGPGTRLTVL.

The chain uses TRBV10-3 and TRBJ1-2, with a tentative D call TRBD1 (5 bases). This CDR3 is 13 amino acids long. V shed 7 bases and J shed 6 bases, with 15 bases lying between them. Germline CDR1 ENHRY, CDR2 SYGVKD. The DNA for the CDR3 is TGTGCCATCACGGTGGGGCTTCGCGATGGCTACACCTTC. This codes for CAITVGLRDGYTF.